There are many counts of the clone carrying this TCR beta chain. The antigen is unknown. The data were taken from a study of identical twins. V was clipped by 3 bases and J by 6 bases, with 14 bases between them. The CDR3 length is 15 residues. Germline assignment: CDR1 LNHDA and CDR2 SQIVND (reference sequence). TCRdb independently ran MiXCR on the 5' RACE reads; one entry per CDR3 protein. The sample lists about 100,000 distinct CDR3 sequences; 5.9% were seen once. Only healthy Caucasians were enrolled as donors. Findings and caveats of the study: Zero-insertion analyses might be partly confounded by invariant T cells like MAIT and iNKT. The authors drew conclusions from cross-sectional statistical analysis rather than following the same donors.

The TCR was taken from a woman in her forties or fifties in good health. The V gene is TRBV19, the J gene TRBJ2-2; TRBD1 might be the D (6 bases). Sequenced material: memory T cells sorted from blood. Written as DNA, the CDR3 is TGTGCCAGTAGTATTTTTGGGGGCGGACCCGGGGAGCTGTTTTTT. It is translated as CASSIFGGGPGELFF.